The source of this T cell receptor beta chain is a study of regulatory T cells in long-lasting Graves disease. Libraries of TCR beta came from iRepertoire HTBI primers plus Arm-PCR of CDR3 regions. TCRdb re-analysed the multiplex PCR reads in MiXCR, keeping a single row per CDR3 protein. This table holds approximately 360,000 distinct CDR3 sequences, roughly 24% found once. Time point of the sample: persistent/refractory GD, antithyroid drugs over 5 years with positive TRAb. With RNA extracted from PBMCs as input, the TCR library was made. V was clipped by 6 bases and J by 5 bases, with 17 bases between them. The CDR3 totals 14 residues. The germline CDR1 and CDR2 sequences are SGHRS and YFSETQ.

V usage is TRBV5-1 and J usage is TRBJ2-5; a possible D gene is TRBD2 (6 bases). Sequencing was performed on peripheral blood mononuclear cells (PBMCs), taken when the disease was refractory, from a patient treated with antithyroid drugs. The sequence came from a woman between 35 and 50 years old with Graves disease. The CDR3 loop reads CASNQNPAGETQYF. CDR3 DNA sequence: TGCGCCAGCAACCAAAATCCGGCGGGGGAGACCCAGTACTTC.